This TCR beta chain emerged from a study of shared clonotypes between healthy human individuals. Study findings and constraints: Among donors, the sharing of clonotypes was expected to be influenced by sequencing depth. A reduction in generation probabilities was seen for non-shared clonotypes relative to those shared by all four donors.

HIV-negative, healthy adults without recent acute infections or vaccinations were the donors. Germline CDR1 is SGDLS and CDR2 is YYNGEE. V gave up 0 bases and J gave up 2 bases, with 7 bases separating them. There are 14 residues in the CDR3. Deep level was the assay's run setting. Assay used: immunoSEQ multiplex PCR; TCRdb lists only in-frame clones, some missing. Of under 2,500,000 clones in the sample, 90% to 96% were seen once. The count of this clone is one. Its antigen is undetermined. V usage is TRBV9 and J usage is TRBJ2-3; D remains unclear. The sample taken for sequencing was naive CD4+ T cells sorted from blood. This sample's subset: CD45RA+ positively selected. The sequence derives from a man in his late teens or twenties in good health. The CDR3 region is CASSVEIDTDTQYF. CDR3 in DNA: TGTGCCAGCAGCGTAGAGATAGACACAGATACGCAGTATTTT.